What follows describes a single TCR beta chain. The antigen remains undetermined. This sample is part of a study of shared clonotypes between healthy human individuals. Study-wide results and limits: Roughly 5% of naive CD4 clonotypes were common to a few donors. Sorted-subset sequencing was shown by rarefaction to be incomplete despite large depth.

It was CD45RO-negative cells, positively selected for CCR7, that made up naive CD8 cells, with terminally differentiated effector memory CD45RA+ cells excluded. Sequenced by immunoSEQ multiplex PCR; TCRdb stores in-frame clones only, minus some. The sample includes about 2.2 million clones, around 93% of them seen just once. Germline CDR1 GTSNPN, CDR2 SVGIG (reference sequence). This CDR3 comprises 15 residues. The junction had 2 bases not matched to a gene; V was cut back by 2 bases and J by 1 base. This clonotype was obtained from a man aged 18-30 years in good health. Some clones in this sample may be carry-over from other donors' samples. This chain joins TRBV30 and TRBJ2-7; the match to TRBD2 covers 13 bases. Sequencing was done on a sample of naive CD8+ T cells from PBMCs. The CDR3 DNA sequence: TGTGCCTGGAGTCGGACTAGCGGGAGTTCCTACGAGCAGTACTTC. It is translated as CAWSRTSGSSYEQYF.